The present TCR beta chain was sequenced within a study of tissue T cells after allogeneic stem cell transplantation. At the level of the study: Tissue samples with histologically apparent lymphocytes on H&E review were prioritized for sequencing.

Assay: immunoSEQ multiplex PCR; the TCRdb copy retains only in-frame clones and omits some. This sample has 1,100 to 1,500 clones, with around 86% found just once. In its sample, this clone was seen once. What it binds is not known. CDR3 length equals 17 residues. V was clipped by 3 bases and J by 1 base, with 18 bases between them. Germline V CDR1 and CDR2: ENHRY, SYGVKD. General study findings and limits: Limitations included a small, clinically heterogeneous cohort and limited sampling depth.

All graft-versus-host disease patients had gastrointestinal involvement and received several lines of directed therapy. The sample was esophageal tissue, taken at autopsy. This chain joins TRBV10-3 and TRBJ1-1; D is uncertain. This clonotype was obtained from a male patient between 40 and 69 years old with steroid-refractory graft-versus-host disease after an allogeneic stem cell transplant. Some of these T cells may belong to the graft donor. CDR3: CAISDRGRLDGNTEAFF. The CDR3 DNA reads as TGTGCCATCAGTGATCGAGGACGCCTAGATGGGAACACTGAAGCTTTCTTT.